This TCR beta chain was sequenced in a study of cytomegalovirus exposure and HLA in healthy donors. Study outcomes and limitations: Some V segments could not be told apart, so they were left out, TRBV6-2 and TRBV6-3 among them. Later work associated fewer than 20,000 TCR beta sequences with HLA alleles at 0.05 false discovery rate.

The germline V gene has CDR1 MDHEN and CDR2 SYDVKM. The CDR3 runs to 16 residues. Researchers ran the PCR with 60 Vbeta and 13 Jbeta primers. The repertoire was sequenced with immunoSEQ multiplex PCR; TCRdb's copy has only in-frame clones and lacks some. The table lists over 70,000 clones, approximately 64% of them singletons. As to this clone: No antigen is known for it. Compared with germline, one end of the junction differs, possibly owing to a read error.

This chain joins TRBV28 and TRBJ2-7, with a weak D call TRBD1 (6 bases). Sequenced: PBMCs. This clonotype was obtained from a woman in her 50s in good health and CMV-seropositive. As DNA, the CDR3 is TGTGCCAGCAATTTAAGCCCGACAGGATCCGCGGATGAGCAGTACTTC. Its protein is CASNLSPTGSADEQYF.